One T cell receptor (beta chain) is described in this entry. Its antigen is unknown. This specimen belongs to a study of shared clonotypes between healthy human individuals. Profiled with immunoSEQ multiplex PCR; TCRdb holds only in-frame clones, not every one. The top ten clones hold 0.1% to 0.15% of a sample with just over 2,000,000 clones, 85% to 95% of them seen once. Among the donors, all were Caucasian adults who lived in Nashville, Tennessee. Study-level points and caveats: Across four donors, naive CD4 shared roughly 5.2%, naive CD8 about 3.2%, memory CD4 2% to 2.5%, memory CD8 0.4%.

CDR3 length: 13 residues. V lost 6 bases and J 1 base, leaving 9 bases between the germline ends. Germline CDR1 ENHRY, CDR2 SYGVKD. The J gene is TRBJ1-1, the V gene TRBV10-3, with no clear D. The source material was naive CD4+ T cells sorted from blood. As to subset: CD45RA+ positively selected. The sequence was collected from a man aged 18 to 29 in good health. The CDR3 sequence: CAIRLRPNTEAFF. CDR3 nucleotide sequence: TGTGCCATCAGGTTACGACCGAACACTGAAGCTTTCTTT.